This T cell receptor beta chain came from a study of shared clonotypes between healthy human individuals. Repertoires were generated with immunoSEQ multiplex PCR, while TCRdb's copy carries only in-frame clones and drops some. The profile shows roughly 1 million clones, about 75% of them singletons. Per the germline V gene, CDR1 is GTSNPN and CDR2 is SVGIG (reference sequence). The CDR3 runs 10 residues. V was trimmed by 4 bases and J by 4 bases, leaving 2 bases between them. The sample taken for sequencing was memory CD4+ T cells sorted from blood. Described subset: CD45RA-negative fraction. This chain links TRBV30 with TRBJ1-3; no clear D. This TCR derives from a man in his late teens or twenties in good health. The CDR3 coding sequence is TGTGCCTGGACAGGAAACACCATATATTTT. Its translation: CAWTGNTIYF.